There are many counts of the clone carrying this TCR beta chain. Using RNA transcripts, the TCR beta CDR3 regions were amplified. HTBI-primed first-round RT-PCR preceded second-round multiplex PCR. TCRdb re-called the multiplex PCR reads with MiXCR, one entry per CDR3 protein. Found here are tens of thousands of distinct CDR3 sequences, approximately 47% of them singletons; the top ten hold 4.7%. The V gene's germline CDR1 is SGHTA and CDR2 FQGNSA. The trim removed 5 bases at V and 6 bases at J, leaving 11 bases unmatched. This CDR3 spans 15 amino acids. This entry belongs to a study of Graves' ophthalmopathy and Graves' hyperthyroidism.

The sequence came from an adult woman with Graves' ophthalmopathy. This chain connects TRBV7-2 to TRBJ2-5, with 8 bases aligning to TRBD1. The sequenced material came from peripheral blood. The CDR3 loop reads CASSPRTGMVKTQYF. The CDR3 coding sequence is TGTGCCAGCAGCCCACGGACAGGGATGGTAAAGACCCAGTACTTC.